These 32 T cell receptor beta chains share one sample of origin, sequenced in a study of blood T cell repertoires in COVID-19. Libraries were prepared by immunoSEQ multiplex PCR; TCRdb keeps only in-frame clonotypes and omits some of them. The table records about 62,000 clones, over 85% of them present only once. The specimen sequenced was peripheral blood. These receptor sequences come from a human donor in a cohort sampled during active COVID-19.

The chain combines TRBV10-3 with TRBJ2-3; weak D call: TRBD2 (7 bases). CDR1 and CDR2 from the germline V gene are ENHRY and SYGVKD. CDR3 size: 14 residues. V lost 6 bases and J lost 3, with 13 bases in between. CDR3 sequence reads: CAIRGGLGTDTQYF. The DNA for the CDR3 is TGTGCCATCAGGGGGGGGCTGGGAACAGATACGCAGTATTTT.

CDR3 amino acids: CAGSWTVNEKLFF. The DNA of the CDR3 is TGTGCCGGCTCGTGGACAGTCAATGAAAAACTGTTTTTT. This sequence joins TRBV6-5 and TRBJ1-4; D possibly corresponds to TRBD1 (6 bases). V was cut by 11 bases and J by 5 bases, with 15 bases left in between. Germline CDR1 MNHEY, CDR2 SVGAGI. The CDR3 has 13 amino acids.

This clone was observed a single time. CDR3 nucleotides: TGTGCCAGCAGCCTTCGGCGCGGGGTTCTCTCTGGAAACACCATATATTTT. Amino acids: CASSLRRGVLSGNTIYF. This chain connects TRBV3-1 (or the pseudogene TRBV3-2) to TRBJ1-3; no clear D gene. Germline lookup yields CDR1 LGHDT and CDR2 YNNKEL (reference sequence). V lost 4 bases and J 0 bases, leaving 16 bases between the germline ends. The CDR3 covers 17 residues.

The V gene is TRBV5-4, the J gene TRBJ2-5, with D possibly matching TRBD1 (6 bases). CDR3 size: 14 residues. Germline CDR1 and CDR2: SGHNT and YYREEE (reference sequence). V was clipped by 4 bases and J by 7 bases, with 17 bases between them. In DNA form, the CDR3 reads TGTGCCAGCAGCAGCACAGGGTCCCCAGGGACCCAGTACTTC. It codes for CASSSTGSPGTQYF. The entire variable domain, with the rest obtained from reference TRBV5-4 and TRBJ2-5, is as follows: ETGVTQSPTHLIKTRGQQVTLRCSSQSGHNTVSWYQQALGQGPQFIFQYYREEENGRGNFPPRFSGLQFPNYSSELNVNALELDDSALYLCASSSTGSPGTQYFGPGTRLLVL.

The chain has TRBV28 and TRBJ1-2; the D gene is possibly TRBD1 (5 bases). Germline V gene data show CDR1 as MDHEN and CDR2 as SYDVKM. Trimming pared 5 bases from V and 4 bases from J, leaving 11 bases between. The CDR3 is 13 amino acids. CDR3 sequence (DNA): TGTGCCAGCAGTCCTGACAGCCGCTATGGCTACACCTTC. Translation: CASSPDSRYGYTF.

The chain combines TRBV9 with TRBJ2-4; 11 bases are a match to TRBD2. The germline V gene has CDR1 SGDLS and CDR2 YYNGEE. With V trimmed by 2 bases and J by 2 bases, 6 bases remained unmatched. The CDR3 is made up of 17 amino acids. The CDR3 region has the DNA TGTGCCAGCAGCGTTTCCGGGACTAGCGGTACCAAAAACATTCAGTACTTC. It translates to CASSVSGTSGTKNIQYF.

The chain employs TRBV20-1 and TRBJ2-4; a possible D gene is TRBD1 (9 bases). Looked up from germline, CDR1 is DFQATT and CDR2 is SNEGSKA (reference sequence). Trimming stripped 3 bases from V and 7 bases from J, with 22 bases between. CDR3 size: 16 residues. CDR3 DNA: TGCAGTGCTAGTTCGCCGACTAGCGACAGGGGGAACATTCAGTACTTC. Encoded protein: CSASSPTSDRGNIQYF.

The chain has TRBV19 and TRBJ1-3, with D unresolved. Trimming left V 6 bases short and J 8 bases short, with 11 bases between. The CDR3 is 12 amino acids. Looked up from germline, CDR1 is LNHDA and CDR2 is SQIVND (reference sequence). The CDR3 coding sequence is TGTGCCAGTAGCCCGGGAGGACACACCATATATTTT. Its translation: CASSPGGHTIYF.

The CDR3 bases are TGTGCCAGCAGCTTGCGGGACTCGGGTAATTCACCCCTCCACTTT. This codes for CASSLRDSGNSPLHF. V is TRBV5-5 and J is TRBJ1-6, with D possibly matching TRBD1 (5 bases). This CDR3 comprises 15 residues. V was trimmed by 1 base and J by 6 bases, leaving 11 bases between them. Germline V gives CDR1 SGHKS, CDR2 YYEKEE (reference sequence).

V gene TRBV5-1 combines with J gene TRBJ1-1, with D possibly matching TRBD1 (6 bases). V dropped 4 bases and J dropped 6 bases, with 16 bases sitting between them. The CDR3 totals 14 residues. Germline V CDR1 and CDR2: SGHRS, YFSETQ. The CDR3 DNA follows: TGCGCCAGCAGCCCGGATTGGGGGCGGCCTGAAGCTTTCTTT. Residues: CASSPDWGRPEAFF.

This clone has a single count. The chain joins TRBV10-3 to TRBJ2-7; 7 bases are shared with TRBD1. Germline values: CDR1 ENHRY, CDR2 SYGVKD. The trim removed 8 bases at V and 2 bases at J, leaving 3 bases unmatched. The CDR3 contains 12 residues. This CDR3 reads CAIGGQTYEQYF. CDR3 DNA: TGTGCCATCGGGGGACAGACCTACGAGCAGTACTTC.

The V call is TRBV13, the J call TRBJ2-7, with D possibly being TRBD2 (5 bases). The CDR3 is 11 amino acids. The V gene's germline CDR1 is PRHDT and CDR2 FYEKMQ (reference sequence). V was trimmed by 3 bases and J by 7 bases, leaving 7 bases between them. The DNA of the CDR3 is TGTGCCAGCAGCTTTAGGGAGGAGCAGTACTTC. Protein sequence: CASSFREEQYF.

V is TRBV4-1 and J is TRBJ1-2; a weak D match, TRBD1 (6 bases). Germline CDR1 reads MGHRA; CDR2 reads YSYEKL. V shed 0 bases and J shed 7 bases, with 24 bases lying between them. The CDR3 is 18 residues long. CDR3 amino acids: CASSQDVYNRVSTSGYTF. CDR3 nucleotide sequence: TGCGCCAGCAGCCAAGACGTATACAACAGGGTCTCCACCTCTGGCTACACCTTC.

The sample holds a few counts of this clone. The V gene is TRBV30, the J gene TRBJ2-5, with D tentatively TRBD2 (6 bases). Germline CDR1 GTSNPN, CDR2 SVGIG (reference sequence). Trimming removed 2 bases at V and 5 bases at J, with 9 bases between. CDR3 size: 12 residues. CDR3 sequence (DNA): TGTGCCTGGAGTTTGGAGGGGGAGACCCAGTACTTC. Translation: CAWSLEGETQYF. The whole variable domain, filled in from reference TRBV30 and TRBJ2-5, reads SQTIHQWPATLVQPVGSPLSLECTVEGTSNPNLYWYRQAAGRGLQLLFYSVGIGQISSEVPQNLSASRPQDRQFILSSKKLLLSDSGFYLCAWSLEGETQYFGPGTRLLVL.

V is TRBV6-6 and J is TRBJ1-3; tentative D call: TRBD1 (5 bases). V gave up 6 bases and J gave up 4 bases, with 13 bases separating them. Germline CDR1 MNHNY, CDR2 SVGAGI (reference sequence). The CDR3 has 14 residues. Here the CDR3 reads CASSLGGGGNTIYF. The CDR3 DNA reads TGTGCCAGCAGCTTGGGGGGAGGCGGAAACACCATATATTTT.

V and J are TRBV2 and TRBJ1-2; a weak D match, TRBD1 (5 bases). Trimming removed 7 bases from V and 6 bases from J, with 24 bases in between. Germline V CDR1 and CDR2: SNHLY, FYNNEI. This CDR3 region has 16 residues. The CDR3 DNA follows: TGTGCCAGCATTCGGGACTCGGCAGGGCAGGTGGATGGCTACACCTTC. Its translation is CASIRDSAGQVDGYTF.

The rearrangement links TRBV19 to TRBJ2-7; D is possibly TRBD2 (6 bases). V lost 4 bases to trimming and J lost 3 bases, with 16 bases between them. CDR3 length equals 15 residues. Germline-derived CDR1 and CDR2 are LNHDA and SQIVND (reference sequence). The CDR3 loop is CASSNTGVTHYEQYF. Here the CDR3 DNA reads TGTGCCAGTAGTAACACGGGGGTGACCCACTACGAGCAGTACTTC.

This clone was picked up one time. The CDR3 DNA reads TGTGCCACCAGTGACGCGGGACAGGGCCTAGTCTATGAGCAGTTCTTC. This codes for CATSDAGQGLVYEQFF. This chain joins TRBV24-1 and TRBJ2-1, with 9 bases identical to TRBD1. CDR1 KGHDR and CDR2 SFDVKD come from the germline V gene. V shed 4 bases and J 8 bases; nucleotides not matched to a gene: 11. This CDR3 is built from 16 residues.

The V and J genes are TRBV2 and TRBJ2-7; TRBD1 agrees at 8 bases. This CDR3 has 14 amino acids. After removal of 0 bases from V and 6 bases from J, the junction contained 4 bases not matched to a gene. Germline V gene data show CDR1 as SNHLY and CDR2 as FYNNEI. The CDR3 reads CASSEAGQGFEQYF. In DNA form, the CDR3 reads TGTGCCAGCAGTGAAGCAGGACAGGGATTCGAGCAGTACTTC. The whole variable domain, filled in from reference TRBV2 and TRBJ2-7, reads EPEVTQTPSHQVTQMGQEVILRCVPISNHLYFYWYRQILGQKVEFLVSFYNNEISEKSEIFDDQFSVERPDGSNFTLKIRSTKLEDSAMYFCASSEAGQGFEQYFGPGTRLTVT.

CDR3 nucleotide sequence: TGTGCCTGGAGTCCGGGACAGGTGAATTCACCCCTCCACTTT. Protein sequence: CAWSPGQVNSPLHF. The chain carries TRBV30 and TRBJ1-6; 8 positions agree with TRBD1. Germline CDR1 GTSNPN, CDR2 SVGIG (reference sequence). The CDR3 contains 14 residues. Germline trimming cut 2 bases from V and 7 bases from J; bases unmatched to any gene: 4.

The chain employs TRBV3-1 (or the pseudogene TRBV3-2) and TRBJ1-5; D not certain. The length of the CDR3 is 13 residues. Germline CDR1 and CDR2: LGHDT and YNNKEL (reference sequence). V was clipped by 1 base and J by 5 bases, with 6 bases between them. This CDR3 is CASSQVRDQPQHF. The CDR3 bases are TGTGCCAGCAGCCAAGTAAGAGATCAGCCCCAGCATTTT.

V usage is TRBV30 and J usage is TRBJ2-5; 7 bases line up with TRBD2. The CDR3 has 13 amino acids. Germline CDR1 GTSNPN, CDR2 SVGIG (reference sequence). V lost 7 bases, J lost 0 bases, and 5 bases stayed unmatched. CDR3 sequence reads: CAFTGRDQETQYF. The CDR3 DNA is TGTGCCTTTACGGGGAGGGACCAAGAGACCCAGTACTTC.

This clone was observed a handful of times. The genes are TRBV7-6 and TRBJ2-7; weak D call: TRBD2 (6 bases). Germline CDR1 is SGHVS and CDR2 is FNYEAQ. The CDR3 spans 13 residues. V was cut by 4 bases and J by 3 bases, with 10 bases left in between. CDR3 sequence (DNA): TGTGCCAGCAGCTCGGGGGAACGCTACGAGCAGTACTTC. It codes for CASSSGERYEQYF. Looking up the rest from reference TRBV7-6 and TRBJ2-7 gives the full variable domain: GAGVSQSPRYKVTKRGQDVALRCDPISGHVSLYWYRQALGQGPEFLTYFNYEAQQDKSGLPNDRFSAERPEGSISTLTIQRTEQRDSAMYRCASSSGERYEQYFGPGTRLTVT.

In its sample, this clone was seen once. The chain joins TRBV6-2 or TRBV6-3 to TRBJ2-7; 9 bases line up with TRBD1. The length of the CDR3 is 15 residues. Germline V gene lookup returns CDR1 MNHEY and CDR2 SVGEGT. With 6 bases clipped from V and 7 bases from J, the junction kept 13 bases outside the gene matches. CDR3 protein: CASSQYGTGYWEQYF. The CDR3 coding sequence is TGTGCCAGCAGCCAATACGGGACAGGGTACTGGGAGCAGTACTTC.

The rearrangement joins TRBV12-3 or TRBV12-4 to TRBJ1-3; no firm D call. This CDR3 comprises 10 residues. Deletions cut 5 bases from V and 12 bases from J, with 8 bases between. The CDR3 is CASSQPGIYF. As DNA, the CDR3 is TGTGCCAGCAGTCAACCCGGCATATATTTT.

The V and J genes are TRBV7-8 and TRBJ2-1; tentatively, D is TRBD1 (5 bases). The CDR3 runs 17 residues. The germline V gene encodes CDR1 SGHVS and CDR2 FQNEAQ. The V end lost 1 base, the J end lost 4 bases, and 17 bases lay between the germline ends. CDR3 protein: CASSLVGPGRTYNEQFF. The CDR3 DNA reads as TGTGCCAGCAGCTTAGTGGGGCCAGGCCGGACATACAATGAGCAGTTCTTC.

The chain joins TRBV19 to TRBJ1-6; 10 bases are a match to TRBD1. CDR1 is LNHDA, CDR2 SQIVND, per germline (reference sequence). The J segment lost 10 bases and the V segment lost 8 bases, leaving 8 bases of the junction unmatched. This CDR3 contains 14 residues. Written as DNA, the CDR3 is TGTGCCAGTGCCCCGGGACAGGGGAAGTCACCCCTCCACTTT. As protein: CASAPGQGKSPLHF.

The chain is built from TRBV6-6 and TRBJ2-5, with a weak D call TRBD2 (6 bases). CDR3 length: 18 residues. Germline CDR1 reads MNHNY; CDR2 reads SVGAGI (reference sequence). Deletions cut 5 bases from V and 3 bases from J, with 25 bases between. This CDR3 is CASSPPSSGPSKKETQYF. The CDR3 coding sequence is TGTGCCAGCAGTCCACCGTCGAGCGGGCCATCCAAAAAAGAGACCCAGTACTTC.

This clone was observed a few times. This chain uses TRBV5-6 with TRBJ2-7; 7 bases map to TRBD2. From germline, CDR1 is SGHDT and CDR2 YYEEEE. This CDR3 has 13 residues. V was pared by 4 bases and J by 6 bases, with 7 bases of the junction left unmatched. CDR3 loop: CASSNDWGGEQYF. The DNA for the CDR3 is TGTGCCAGCAGCAACGACTGGGGGGGCGAGCAGTACTTC.

As DNA, the CDR3 is TGTGCCAGCAGCCAAGACGGGACAGCTGGCTACGAGCAGTACTTC. Its protein product is CASSQDGTAGYEQYF. The rearrangement links TRBV4-2 to TRBJ2-7, with 7 nucleotides matching TRBD1. The CDR3 is 15 amino acids. Losses at the gene ends were 0 bases for V and 3 bases for J; bases not matched to a gene: 5. The germline gives CDR1 LGHNA, CDR2 YNFKEQ.

V is TRBV27 and J is TRBJ2-6; 10 bases map to TRBD1. CDR1 is MNHEY and CDR2 is SMNVEV in the germline V gene (reference sequence). Trimming took 5 bases from V and 3 from J; bases not matched to a gene: 7. The CDR3 consists of 17 residues. The CDR3: CASSPPGQGFGANVLTF. The CDR3 coding sequence is TGTGCCAGCAGTCCACCGGGACAGGGGTTTGGGGCCAACGTCCTGACTTTC.

This chain joins TRBV11-2 and TRBJ2-1; D gene unclear. The CDR3 has 14 residues. Germline V gene data show CDR1 as SGHAT and CDR2 as FQNNGV. V lost 5 bases to trimming and J lost 6 bases, with 14 bases between them. The CDR3 coding sequence is TGTGCCAGCAGCCCTACCCCAAACGGCAATGAGCAGTTCTTC. Translating gives CASSPTPNGNEQFF.